This T cell receptor beta chain was recovered during a study of cytomegalovirus exposure and HLA in healthy donors. Study results and limitations: Being productive about 87% or about 30% of the time was typical of most TCR beta V segments in an earlier analysis. Later on, a genetic analysis was performed. It linked a missense variant in DCLRE1C with V- and J-gene trimming of TCR beta. Accurate prediction of HLA-A and HLA-B alleles (for most subjects) was reportedly achieved from TCR beta sequences.

The sample holds a few counts of this clone. The antigen is not known. PCR used 60 Vbeta primers and 13 Jbeta primers. Clones were read by immunoSEQ multiplex PCR, and TCRdb kept only the in-frame ones, dropping some. The data hold around 140,000 clones, with roughly three quarters observed a single time. V lost 0 bases, J lost 1 base, and 10 bases lay in between. The germline V gene encodes CDR1 LGHNA and CDR2 YNFKEQ. This CDR3 region has 15 residues. The gene calls are TRBV4-2 and TRBJ2-7; D is uncertain. Sequencing input: PBMCs. The clonotype originates from a woman aged 40 to 49 in good health and CMV-seronegative. This chain's CDR3 is CASSQDQSTSYEQYF. The CDR3 nucleotides are TGTGCCAGCAGCCAAGATCAGTCAACATCCTACGAGCAGTACTTC.